These T cell receptor beta chains were read from a single sample in a study of cytomegalovirus exposure and HLA in healthy donors. The repertoire was sequenced with immunoSEQ multiplex PCR; TCRdb's copy has only in-frame clones and lacks some. The sample consists of approximately 160,000 clones, around 80% of them appearing once. Sequences were obtained from PBMCs. These receptors came from a man in his thirties or forties in good health and CMV-seropositive. CDR3s leave out the opening cysteine and the closing phenylalanine or tryptophan. Each record gives: J gene, V gene, CDR3 protein.

J: TRBJ1-3
V: TRBV7-2
CDR3: ASRVRNSGNTIY

J: TRBJ1-1
V: TRBV6-6
CDR3: ASSYVANTEAF

J: TRBJ2-3
V: TRBV4-2
CDR3: ASSLGTSGGSEDTQY

J: TRBJ1-1
V: TRBV4-3
CDR3: ASSQRAENTEAF

J: TRBJ2-7
V: TRBV5-1
CDR3: ASRGGGEQY

J: TRBJ1-2
V: TRBV9
CDR3: ASSVARDYGYT

J: TRBJ2-1
V: TRBV6-5
CDR3: ASSYSVGTASNEQF

J: TRBJ1-2
V: TRBV27
CDR3: ASSLSGGRAVANYGYT

J: TRBJ1-5
V: TRBV19
CDR3: ASNDRGSSQPQH

J: TRBJ2-2
V: TRBV6-5
CDR3: ASSSRGVGTGELF

J: TRBJ2-7
V: TRBV7-9
CDR3: ASSSPQEYEQY

J: TRBJ2-5
V: TRBV5-1
CDR3: ASRTSFVETQY

J: TRBJ2-7
V: TRBV6-1
CDR3: ASRGDRRAYEQY

J: TRBJ1-1
V: TRBV19
CDR3: ASSTTGSTEAF

J: TRBJ2-5
V: TRBV2
CDR3: ASSDGQGLLTQY

J: TRBJ2-5
V: TRBV30
CDR3: AWGLAPGTQY

J: TRBJ2-3
V: TRBV7-9
CDR3: ASSLPATNPTDTQY

J: TRBJ1-6
V: TRBV15
CDR3: ATSSLLPGQGAGNNSPPH

J: TRBJ1-2
V: TRBV28
CDR3: ASSLGQGAQIYGYT

J: TRBJ1-4
V: TRBV7-8
CDR3: ASSFGQGGGEKLF